One sample yielded the 30 T cell receptor beta chains listed below, sequenced in a study of memory CD4+ T cells and cytomegalovirus serostatus. Single viable CD3+CD4+CD8-CD45RO+ cells were sorted as the memory CD4+ T cells. TCRdb keeps only in-frame clones here, not all; method: immunoSEQ multiplex PCR. The sample contains approximately 51,000 clones, 74% of which appear only once. The sequenced sample consisted of memory CD4+ T cells from blood. The receptor source for this set is an adult in good health and CMV-seropositive.

The genes are TRBV5-6 and TRBJ1-5; no definite D call. V lost 0 bases and J lost 4, with 5 bases in between. Per germline, CDR1 SGHDT and CDR2 YYEEEE. This CDR3 contains 13 residues. In DNA form, the CDR3 reads TGTGCCAGCAGCTTGGCTCCAAATCAGCCCCAGCATTTT. Its translation: CASSLAPNQPQHF.

This clone was seen repeatedly, ten times or more. The V gene is TRBV10-2, the J gene TRBJ1-4; possible D gene TRBD1, 6 bases. The germline V gene encodes CDR1 WSHSY and CDR2 SAAADI. The CDR3 consists of 17 residues. V was pared by 3 bases and J by 0 bases, with 14 bases between. DNA for the CDR3: TGCGCCAGCAGTGACAGGGGCCGTGTTGCAACTAATGAAAAACTGTTTTTT. It codes for CASSDRGRVATNEKLFF.

DNA of the CDR3: TGTGCCAGCAGCACACCCCGTTACTATGGCTACACCTTC. Translated, it gives CASSTPRYYGYTF. The chain employs TRBV11-2 and TRBJ1-2; D not resolved. The germline gives CDR1 SGHAT, CDR2 FQNNGV. CDR3 size: 13 residues. Deletions cut 5 bases from V and 3 bases from J, with 10 bases between.

The V call is TRBV2, the J call TRBJ2-7, with D possibly being TRBD1 (6 bases). There are 14 residues in the CDR3. CDR1 SNHLY and CDR2 FYNNEI come from the germline V gene. V was clipped by 6 bases and J by 2 bases, with 14 bases between them. The chain's CDR3 is CASRHRDTTYEQYF. The CDR3 nucleotides read TGTGCCAGCAGACACCGGGACACCACCTACGAGCAGTACTTC. Drawing the rest from reference TRBV2 and TRBJ2-7, the complete variable domain is EPEVTQTPSHQVTQMGQEVILRCVPISNHLYFYWYRQILGQKVEFLVSFYNNEISEKSEIFDDQFSVERPDGSNFTLKIRSTKLEDSAMYFCASRHRDTTYEQYFGPGTRLTVT.

The V call is TRBV7-8, the J call TRBJ2-5, with 13 positions matching TRBD2. Germline loops: CDR1 SGHVS, CDR2 FQNEAQ. Losses at the gene ends were 5 bases for V and 2 bases for J; bases not matched to a gene: 2. The CDR3 totals 15 residues. CDR3 in amino acids: CASSTGLAGQETQYF. CDR3 DNA sequence: TGTGCCAGCAGCACGGGACTAGCGGGACAAGAGACCCAGTACTTC.

The chain uses TRBV7-8 and TRBJ2-6, with D hard to call. Trimming left V 4 bases short and J 1 base short, with 11 bases between. This CDR3 has 16 amino acids. CDR1 and CDR2 from the germline V gene are SGHVS and FQNEAQ. The CDR3 protein is CASSSSRISGANVLTF. The CDR3 coding sequence is TGTGCCAGCAGCTCAAGTCGGATTTCTGGGGCCAACGTCCTGACTTTC.

The CDR3 nucleotides read TGTGCCAGCAGTTTGACTAGCGGGGGGCCAGATACGCAGTATTTT. The encoded protein is CASSLTSGGPDTQYF. V is TRBV7-9 and J is TRBJ2-3; 13 bases map to TRBD2. Germline CDR1 and CDR2: SEHNR and FQNEAQ (reference sequence). Losses at the gene ends were 6 bases for V and 4 bases for J; bases not matched to a gene: 4. This CDR3 spans 15 amino acids.

The CDR3 sequence: CASSDRDTYGYTF. DNA for the CDR3: TGTGCCAGCAGTGACCGGGACACCTATGGCTACACCTTC. The rearrangement uses TRBV2 and TRBJ1-2; D is perhaps TRBD1 (6 bases). The CDR3 covers 13 residues. The germline V gene has CDR1 SNHLY and CDR2 FYNNEI. With 3 bases removed from V and 4 bases from J, the gap between germline ends came to 9 bases.

The rearrangement joins TRBV28 to TRBJ1-2, with unresolved D. V was trimmed by 0 bases and J by 3 bases, leaving 8 bases between them. CDR3 size: 14 residues. Germline V gene lookup returns CDR1 MDHEN and CDR2 SYDVKM. In DNA form, the CDR3 reads TGTGCCAGCAGTTTATGGATGGAGCACTATGGCTACACCTTC. Protein sequence: CASSLWMEHYGYTF.

V is TRBV4-1 and J is TRBJ2-1; D is unclear. This CDR3 has 12 residues. Trimming removed 0 bases at V and 12 bases at J, with 9 bases between. The V gene's germline CDR1 is MGHRA and CDR2 YSYEKL. CDR3 residues: CASSQDQDGQFF. The CDR3 nucleotides are TGCGCCAGCAGCCAAGATCAGGATGGGCAGTTCTTC.

This clone was seen a single time. The J gene is TRBJ1-2, the V gene TRBV6-5; D is possibly TRBD1 (6 bases). The germline V and J ends were trimmed by 6 bases and 7 bases, with 18 bases remaining between them. Germline lookup yields CDR1 MNHEY and CDR2 SVGAGI. This CDR3 has 14 amino acids. The CDR3, as DNA: TGTGCCAGCAGGCCCCGGGGGGCGCGTAGTGGCTACACCTTC. Protein: CASRPRGARSGYTF.

The rearrangement joins TRBV29-1 to TRBJ1-2; no clear D gene. CDR1 is SQVTM, CDR2 ANQGSEA, per germline. The germline V and J ends were trimmed by 0 bases and 6 bases, with 2 bases remaining between them. The CDR3 runs to 10 residues. For the CDR3, the DNA is TGCAGCGTTGAAGAAAATGGCTACACCTTC. Translation gives CSVEENGYTF.

This clone was detected only a few times. The rearrangement links TRBV7-9 to TRBJ1-5; D gene uncertain. Germline lookup yields CDR1 SEHNR and CDR2 FQNEAQ (reference sequence). V was cut by 1 base and J by 6 bases, with 7 bases left in between. The CDR3 covers 13 residues. The CDR3 reads CASSLGLSQPQHF. DNA of the CDR3: TGTGCCAGCAGCTTAGGTTTGAGTCAGCCCCAGCATTTT.

In nucleotides, the CDR3 is TGTGCCAGCAGCTTAACTGGAAACACCATATATTTT. This codes for CASSLTGNTIYF. The chain couples TRBV13 to TRBJ1-3; no clear D gene. Per germline, CDR1 PRHDT and CDR2 FYEKMQ (reference sequence). The CDR3 consists of 12 residues. Trimming cost V 2 bases and J 2 bases, with 1 base left between them.

This clone turned up a few times. This chain's CDR3 is CASSIQAGGPSEQYF. In DNA, the CDR3 is TGTGCCAGTAGTATCCAGGCGGGGGGGCCGTCTGAGCAGTACTTC. The chain links TRBV19 to TRBJ2-7; the match to TRBD2 covers 9 bases. CDR1 and CDR2 from the germline V gene are LNHDA and SQIVND (reference sequence). J was trimmed by 7 bases and V by 3 bases; bases with no gene match: 10. There are 15 residues in the CDR3.

On this clone itself: A read error may produce the germline difference seen at one junction end. The V call is TRBV5-4, the J call TRBJ1-2, with 8 nucleotides matching TRBD1. The V gene's germline CDR1 is SGHNT and CDR2 YYREEE (reference sequence). The CDR3 covers 11 residues. CDR3: CASSRGGQVAF. In nucleotides, the CDR3 is TGTGCCAGCAGCCGAGGGGGACAGGTTGCCTTC.

The CDR3 loop reads CASSDGLAGDQSYEQYF. The CDR3, as DNA: TGTGCCAGCAGTGATGGACTAGCGGGGGACCAATCCTACGAGCAGTACTTC. The gene calls are TRBV2 and TRBJ2-7; 13 positions agree with TRBD2. The CDR3 covers 17 residues. Trimming at V came to 3 bases and at J to 1 base, leaving 6 bases not matched to a gene. Looked up from germline, CDR1 is SNHLY and CDR2 is FYNNEI.

Points on this clone: A junction boundary mismatches the germline segment, possibly from a read error. V and J are TRBV6-6 and TRBJ1-3; D is perhaps TRBD1 (6 bases). Germline V lookup: CDR1 MNHNY, CDR2 SVGAGI (reference sequence). The CDR3 spans 15 residues. In nucleotides, the CDR3 is TGTGCCAGCACTTACAGGGTTACTACCGGAAACACCATATATTTT. Protein sequence: CASTYRVTTGNTIYF.

The rearrangement uses TRBV6-1 and TRBJ2-7; TRBD2 aligns across 7 bases. This CDR3 contains 16 residues. V shed 0 bases, J shed 4 bases, and the junction held 9 bases outside the gene matches. Per germline, CDR1 MNHNS and CDR2 SASEGT. DNA for the CDR3: TGTGCCAGCAGTGAAGCAGGTGCGGGGGATGGTTACGAGCAGTACTTC. Protein: CASSEAGAGDGYEQYF.

This clone has more than one count but fewer than ten. The CDR3 DNA follows: TGTGCCAGCAGCCCACAGCCCCGCGGGGAAAAACTGTTTTTT. The encoded protein is CASSPQPRGEKLFF. The chain joins TRBV9 to TRBJ1-4; D not resolved. CDR3 length: 14 amino acids. Germline CDR1 reads SGDLS; CDR2 reads YYNGEE. With 4 bases removed from V and 8 bases from J, the gap between germline ends came to 15 bases.

This clone appeared once. This chain joins TRBV7-2 and TRBJ2-1; D remains ambiguous. The germline CDR1 and CDR2 sequences are SGHTA and FQGNSA. The CDR3 covers 12 residues. The V and J ends lost 2 bases and 10 bases respectively, with 9 bases between them. CDR3 DNA: TGTGCCAGCAGCTTAATCTCCGGGGAGCAGTTCTTC. Encoded protein: CASSLISGEQFF.

The gene calls are TRBV7-2 and TRBJ2-7, with TRBD2 identical over 7 bases. Germline-derived CDR1 and CDR2 are SGHTA and FQGNSA. This CDR3 comprises 12 residues. V gave up 3 bases and J gave up 5 bases; unmatched junction bases: 1. The CDR3 region has the DNA TGTGCCAGCAGCTTTCGGGGGGACGAGCAGTACTTC. Translating it yields CASSFRGDEQYF.

This chain connects TRBV6-5 to TRBJ2-7; 9 bases match TRBD2. The ends lost 9 bases at V and 0 bases at J; junction bases unmatched: 0. In germline, CDR1 is MNHEY, CDR2 SVGAGI. The CDR3 extends over 12 amino acids. The CDR3 coding sequence is TGTGCCAGTAGCGGGGGCTCCTACGAGCAGTACTTC. Its translation: CASSGGSYEQYF.

V is TRBV20-1 and J is TRBJ1-5, with D hard to call. CDR3 length: 11 amino acids. V was pared by 3 bases and J by 4 bases, with 4 bases between. In germline, CDR1 is DFQATT, CDR2 SNEGSKA (reference sequence). CDR3 loop: CSARGNQPQHF. CDR3 sequence (DNA): TGCAGTGCTAGGGGAAATCAGCCCCAGCATTTT.

There are a few counts of this clone. The chain employs TRBV2 and TRBJ1-6; weak D call: TRBD1 (5 bases). CDR1 is SNHLY, CDR2 FYNNEI, per germline. The V and J ends lost 7 bases and 8 bases respectively, with 12 bases between them. The CDR3 spans 13 residues. The CDR3 bases are TGTGCCAGCAAGGAGGGGCTGGATTCACCCCTCCACTTT. Residues: CASKEGLDSPLHF.

The chain employs TRBV4-1 and TRBJ2-3; 9 bases are a match to TRBD2. The germline V gene encodes CDR1 MGHRA and CDR2 YSYEKL. The CDR3 is made up of 14 amino acids. Losses at the gene ends were 8 bases for V and 5 bases for J; bases not matched to a gene: 8. The CDR3 reads CASAVAGELDTQYF. The CDR3 DNA sequence: TGCGCCAGCGCTGTAGCGGGGGAGTTAGATACGCAGTATTTT.

This CDR3 is CASSVGQGGYEQYF. The CDR3, as DNA: TGCGCCAGCAGCGTGGGACAGGGAGGCTACGAGCAGTACTTC. The rearrangement links TRBV5-1 to TRBJ2-7; 9 bases align to TRBD1. The germline CDR1 and CDR2 sequences are SGHRS and YFSETQ. Trimming took 4 bases from V and 3 from J; bases not matched to a gene: 5. The CDR3 extends over 14 amino acids.

This chain uses TRBV6-6 with TRBJ2-3; D is ambiguous. V gave up 6 bases and J gave up 1 base, with 17 bases separating them. Germline assignment: CDR1 MNHNY and CDR2 SVGAGI (reference sequence). This CDR3 region has 16 residues. CDR3 sequence (DNA): TGTGCCAGCAGGGACCCATCCTCCCGGGGCACAGATACGCAGTATTTT. Translation gives CASRDPSSRGTDTQYF.

By frequency in the sample, this clone is medium-sized. This chain connects TRBV2 to TRBJ1-1; possible D gene TRBD1, 6 bases. Trimming left V 5 bases short and J 8 bases short, with 12 bases between. The CDR3 spans 12 residues. Per the germline V gene, CDR1 is SNHLY and CDR2 is FYNNEI. CDR3 DNA sequence: TGTGCCAGCAGTTATGGACAGACCGAAGCTTTCTTT. Translated, it gives CASSYGQTEAFF.

The chain couples TRBV28 to TRBJ2-1; perhaps D is TRBD1 or TRBD2 (5 bases each). CDR1 and CDR2 (germline): MDHEN, SYDVKM. The CDR3 has 14 residues. Trimming removed 5 bases from V and 10 bases from J, with 18 bases in between. The CDR3 DNA follows: TGTGCCAGCAGTCGGGACCCTACGCTACGGGAGCAGTTCTTC. It yields the protein CASSRDPTLREQFF.